The rows below give T cell receptor beta chains drawn from one sample of a study of blood T cell repertoires in COVID-19. Sequencing was performed with immunoSEQ multiplex PCR; in TCRdb, only in-frame clones are kept and a portion is missing. The sample has a few hundred thousand clones, around nine tenths seen once. The sequenced sample consisted of peripheral blood. These receptors were obtained from a middle-aged man who had recovered from COVID-19. The CDR3 runs from the conserved cysteine through the conserved F or W. A D gene is named only where the DNA matches it firmly. The size of a clone is reported for some rows only, either as once, few or many, or as a class for expanded clones.

once	.	TRBJ1-5	TRBV6-5	CASSYSTGNQPQHF	TGTGCCAGCAGTTATTCGACAGGCAATCAGCCCCAGCATTTT
.	.	TRBJ2-1	TRBV24-1	CATSDPTEREQFF	TGTGCCACCAGTGATCCCACGGAGCGGGAGCAGTTCTTC
.	.	TRBJ1-5	TRBV27	CASSLLGGVSNQPQHF	TGTGCCAGCAGTTTATTAGGAGGGGTTAGCAATCAGCCCCAGCATTTT
.	.	TRBJ2-7	TRBV5-6	CASSDRRRVEQYF	TGTGCCAGCAGCGACCGCCGGAGAGTTGAGCAGTACTTC
once	TRBD1	TRBJ2-1	TRBV2	CASRGDRGEQFF	TGTGCCAGCAGAGGGGACAGGGGTGAGCAGTTCTTC
once	.	TRBJ2-1	TRBV7-2	CASSLIRGNEQFF	TGTGCCAGCAGCTTAATTCGGGGCAATGAGCAGTTCTTC
.	.	TRBJ2-7	TRBV6-2/TRBV6-3	CASSYVEGLAALSPYEQYF	TGTGCCAGCAGTTACGTTGAAGGGCTAGCCGCTCTCTCCCCCTACGAGCAGTACTTC
.	.	TRBJ1-5	TRBV12-2	CASRLAPQGGNQPQHF	TGTGCAAGTCGCTTAGCCCCTCAGGGGGGCAATCAGCCCCAGCATTTT
.	TRBD1	TRBJ2-5	TRBV2	CASSGQGKETQYF	TGTGCCAGCAGTGGACAGGGGAAGGAGACCCAGTACTTC
.	.	TRBJ1-1	TRBV19	CASHPDGPNTEAFF	TGTGCCAGTCATCCAGATGGGCCTAACACTGAAGCTTTCTTT
.	TRBD2	TRBJ2-1	TRBV5-1	CASSLGASGGLGNEQFF	TGCGCCAGCAGCCTTGGGGCTAGCGGGGGACTGGGGAATGAGCAGTTCTTC
.	TRBD1	TRBJ1-1	TRBV27	CASKGTGITEAFF	TGTGCCAGCAAGGGGACAGGGATTACAGAAGCTTTCTTT
.	.	TRBJ2-3	TRBV3-1/TRBV3-2	CASSQALRGIRTDTQYF	TGTGCCAGCAGCCAAGCCCTCCGGGGTATCAGAACAGATACGCAGTATTTT
.	.	TRBJ1-1	TRBV15	CATSSGDRRSEAFF	TGTGCCACCAGCAGTGGAGACAGAAGAAGTGAAGCTTTCTTT
.	.	TRBJ1-1	TRBV29-1	CSVRDRNTEAFF	TGCAGCGTCAGAGACAGGAACACTGAAGCTTTCTTT
.	.	TRBJ2-2	TRBV5-6	CASSLLQPNTGELFF	TGTGCCAGCAGCTTGCTACAGCCAAACACCGGGGAGCTGTTTTTT
.	.	TRBJ1-4	TRBV11-2	CASSFHVGVKLFF	TGTGCCAGCAGCTTCCACGTCGGAGTCAAACTGTTTTTT
once	TRBD1	TRBJ2-7	TRBV7-2	CASSAGTASYEQYF	TGTGCCAGCAGCGCAGGGACAGCCTCCTACGAGCAGTACTTC
.	.	TRBJ1-1	TRBV6-2/TRBV6-3	CASSYRGGVNTEAFF	TGTGCCAGCAGTTATCGCGGGGGGGTGAACACTGAAGCTTTCTTT
.	TRBD2	TRBJ2-7	TRBV19	CASSTQATGGRGHEQYF	TGTGCCAGTAGTACCCAGGCCACGGGAGGACGAGGACACGAGCAGTACTTC
.	.	TRBJ2-5	TRBV12-3/TRBV12-4	CASSLVAGETQYF	TGTGCCAGCAGTTTAGTGGCGGGGGAGACCCAGTACTTC
.	.	TRBJ2-1	TRBV18	CASSPPVGNEQFF	TGTGCCAGCTCACCACCGGTCGGGAATGAGCAGTTCTTC
.	.	TRBJ2-3	TRBV5-6	CASSSRSFWRKDF	TGTGCCAGCAGCTCGCGGAGTTTCTGGAGGAAGGATTTT